This T cell receptor beta chain was recovered during a study of radiation and T cells in renal cell carcinoma. The CDR3 spans 13 residues. Germline CDR1 SEHNR, CDR2 FQNEAQ (reference sequence). V was trimmed by 2 bases and J by 4 bases, leaving 7 bases between them. Using immunoSEQ multiplex PCR, the repertoire was profiled, and TCRdb retains in-frame clones only, with some absent. The data contain roughly 80,000 clones, 86% of them singletons. Time point specified: blood 2 weeks post-SBRT. Treatment given: 15 Gy SBRT to primary tumor, nephrectomy 4 weeks later. Serial blood draws occurred at baseline and 2 and 4 weeks post-SBRT. This renal cell carcinoma was of the clear cell type.

V usage is TRBV7-9 and J usage is TRBJ2-3; D gene uncertain. Sequenced here: blood, sampled from a patient whose treatment included radiotherapy and nephrectomy. This clonotype originated in a woman between 50 and 59 years old with renal cell carcinoma. The DNA for the CDR3 is TGTGCCAGCAGCTTAATCCAGGCAGATACGCAGTATTTT. Residues: CASSLIQADTQYF.